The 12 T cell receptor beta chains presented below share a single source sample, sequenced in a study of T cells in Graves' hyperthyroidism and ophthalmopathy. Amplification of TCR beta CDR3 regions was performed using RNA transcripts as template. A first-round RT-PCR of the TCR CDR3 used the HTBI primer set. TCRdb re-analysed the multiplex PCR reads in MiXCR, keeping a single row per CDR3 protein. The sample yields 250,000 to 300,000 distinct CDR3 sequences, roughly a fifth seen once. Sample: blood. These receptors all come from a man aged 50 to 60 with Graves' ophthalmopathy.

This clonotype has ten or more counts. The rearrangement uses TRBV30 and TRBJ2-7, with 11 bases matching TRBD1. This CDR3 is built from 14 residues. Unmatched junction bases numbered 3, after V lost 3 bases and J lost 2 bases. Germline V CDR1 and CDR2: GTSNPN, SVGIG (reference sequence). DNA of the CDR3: TGTGCCTGGAGGGACAGGGGGCGGACCTACGAGCAGTACTTC. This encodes CAWRDRGRTYEQYF.

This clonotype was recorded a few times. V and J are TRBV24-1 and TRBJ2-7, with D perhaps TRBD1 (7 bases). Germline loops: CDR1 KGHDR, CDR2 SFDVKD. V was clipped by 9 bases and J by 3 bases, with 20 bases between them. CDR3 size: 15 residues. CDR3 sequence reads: CATPGGGQGGYEQYF. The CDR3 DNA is TGTGCCACCCCAGGAGGGGGCCAGGGAGGCTACGAGCAGTACTTC.

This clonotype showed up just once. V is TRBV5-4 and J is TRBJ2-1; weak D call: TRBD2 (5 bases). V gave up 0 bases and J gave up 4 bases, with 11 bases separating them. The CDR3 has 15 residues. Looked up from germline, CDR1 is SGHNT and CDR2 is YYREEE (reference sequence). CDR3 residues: CASSLGGKAYNEQFF. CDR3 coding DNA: TGTGCCAGCAGCTTGGGAGGGAAGGCATACAATGAGCAGTTCTTC.

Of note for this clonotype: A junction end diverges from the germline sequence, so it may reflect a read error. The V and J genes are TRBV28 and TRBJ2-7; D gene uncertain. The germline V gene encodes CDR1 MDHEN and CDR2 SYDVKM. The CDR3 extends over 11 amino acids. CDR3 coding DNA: TGTGCCAGCAATTACTTCTACGGGCAGTACTTC. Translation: CASNYFYGQYF.

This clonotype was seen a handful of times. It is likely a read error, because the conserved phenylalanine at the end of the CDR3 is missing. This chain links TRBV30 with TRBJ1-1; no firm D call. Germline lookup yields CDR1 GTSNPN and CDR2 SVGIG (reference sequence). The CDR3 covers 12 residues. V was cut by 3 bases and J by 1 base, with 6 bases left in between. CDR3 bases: TGTGCCTGGAGCAGGCCGAACACTGAAGCTTTCCTT. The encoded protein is CAWSRPNTEAFL.

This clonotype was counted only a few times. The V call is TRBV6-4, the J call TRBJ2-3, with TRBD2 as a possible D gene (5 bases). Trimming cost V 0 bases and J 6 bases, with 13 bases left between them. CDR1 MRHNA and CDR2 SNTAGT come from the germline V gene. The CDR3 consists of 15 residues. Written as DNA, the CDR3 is TGTGCCAGCAGTGACTCGAGGCTAGCTACTGATACGCAGTATTTT. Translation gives CASSDSRLATDTQYF.

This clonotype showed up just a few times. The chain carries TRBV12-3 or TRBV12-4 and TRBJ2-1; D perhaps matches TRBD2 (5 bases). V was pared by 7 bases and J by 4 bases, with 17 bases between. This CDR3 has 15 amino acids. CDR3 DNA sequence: TGTGCCAGCACCCAAACGGAGCGGACGTACAATGAGCAGTTCTTC. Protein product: CASTQTERTYNEQFF.

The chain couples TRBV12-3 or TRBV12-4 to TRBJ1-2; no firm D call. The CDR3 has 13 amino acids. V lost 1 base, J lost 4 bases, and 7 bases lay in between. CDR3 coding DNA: TGTGCCAGCAGTTTAGACGTCCGCTATGGCTACACCTTC. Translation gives CASSLDVRYGYTF.

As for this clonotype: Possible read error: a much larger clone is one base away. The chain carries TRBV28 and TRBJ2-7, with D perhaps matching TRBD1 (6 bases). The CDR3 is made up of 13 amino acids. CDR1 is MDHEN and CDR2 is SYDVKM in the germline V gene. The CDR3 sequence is CASSHPGVYELYF. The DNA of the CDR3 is TGTGCCAGCAGCCACCCAGGGGTCTACGAGCTGTACTTC. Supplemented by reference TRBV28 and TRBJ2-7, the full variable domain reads DVKVTQSSRYLVKRTGEKVFLECVQDMDHENMFWYRQDPGLGLRLIYFSYDVKMKEKGDIPEGYSVSREKKERFSLILESASTNQTSMYLCASSHPGVYELYFGPGTRLTVT.

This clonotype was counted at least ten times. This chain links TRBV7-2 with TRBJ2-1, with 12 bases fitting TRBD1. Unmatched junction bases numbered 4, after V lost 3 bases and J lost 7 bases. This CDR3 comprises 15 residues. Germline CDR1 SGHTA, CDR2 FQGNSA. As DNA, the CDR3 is TGTGCCAGCAGCTTCGGGACAGGGGGCCTAAATGAGCAGTTCTTC. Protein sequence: CASSFGTGGLNEQFF.

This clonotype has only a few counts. The DNA of the CDR3 is TGTGCCAGCAGCTTAACCCCGGGGCGGGTGGGGCAGTACTTC. It codes for CASSLTPGRVGQYF. V usage is TRBV7-3 and J usage is TRBJ2-7; D is tentatively TRBD1 or TRBD2 (5 bases each). V was shortened by 0 bases and J by 9 bases, with 15 bases between the two germline ends. CDR3 length: 14 residues. Germline assignment: CDR1 SGHTA and CDR2 FQGTGA.

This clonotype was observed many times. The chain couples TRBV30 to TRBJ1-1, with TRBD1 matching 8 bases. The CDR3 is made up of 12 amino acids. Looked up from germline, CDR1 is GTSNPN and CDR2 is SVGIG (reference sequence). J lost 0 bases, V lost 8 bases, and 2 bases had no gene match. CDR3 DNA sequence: TGTGCCGTGGACAGGGTGAACACTGAAGCTTTCTTT. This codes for CAVDRVNTEAFF.